This T cell receptor beta chain originates from a study of OX40 agonist ivuxolimab in advanced cancers. Concerning this clone itself: Its antigen is currently unknown.

The method was immunoSEQ multiplex PCR; TCRdb's version includes in-frame clones alone and lacks a portion of them. The repertoire holds tens of thousands of clones, with 85% to 95% as singletons. Findings and caveats of the study: Within 6 weeks, CD4+ and CD8+ blood T cells expanded clonally at 0.1 to 3.0 mg/kg.

V shed 0 bases, J shed 1 base, and the junction held 2 bases outside the gene matches. The germline V gene has CDR1 SGHAT and CDR2 FQNNGV. The CDR3 runs to 17 residues. The receptor was derived from an adult with an advanced solid tumor such as melanoma, head and neck, liver or kidney cancer. This sample comprised CD4+ or CD8+ T cells sorted from blood, obtained in a trial of the OX40 agonist ivuxolimab. J is TRBJ2-5 and V is TRBV11-2, with 13 positions matching TRBD2. Here the CDR3 reads CASSLELAGGAQETQYF. The CDR3 coding sequence is TGTGCCAGCAGCTTAGAACTAGCGGGAGGGGCCCAAGAGACCCAGTACTTC.